This T cell receptor (beta chain) is from a study of cytomegalovirus exposure and HLA in healthy donors. CDR3 length: 13 residues. Germline-derived CDR1 and CDR2 are SEHNR and FQNEAQ (reference sequence). General study results and limits: In an earlier analysis, in approximately 630 donors, most V segments appeared productive either ~87% or ~30% of the time.

Note on this clone: Its antigen is undetermined.

A multiplex PCR was run with 60 Vbeta primers and 13 Jbeta primers. Using immunoSEQ multiplex PCR, the repertoire was profiled, and TCRdb retains in-frame clones only, with some absent. The data show 99,000 or so clones, about 80% seen once. The sample was PBMCs. The rearrangement uses TRBV7-9 and TRBJ2-5; D gene ambiguous. TRBJ2-7 matches the DNA end more closely, so the J call is doubtful. The clonotype originates from a man aged 55 to 70 in good health and CMV-seropositive. This CDR3 reads CASSSALTYEQYF. The CDR3 bases are TGTGCCAGCAGCTCCGCCCTAACCTACGAGCAGTACTTC.